One and the same sample provided the 2 T cell receptor beta chains below, sequenced in a study of shared clonotypes between healthy human individuals. The method was immunoSEQ multiplex PCR; TCRdb's version includes in-frame clones alone and lacks a portion of them. The sample includes some 2,000,000 clones, 90% to 95% seen only once; the top ten take around 0.13%. The source material was naive CD4+ T cells sorted from blood. The subset here: CD45RA+ positively selected. Receptors were obtained from a young man in good health.

The chain uses TRBV18 and TRBJ2-7; D ambiguous. V dropped 0 bases and J dropped 6 bases, with 12 bases sitting between them. Germline V gene lookup returns CDR1 KGHSH and CDR2 LQKENI. There are 14 residues in the CDR3. DNA for the CDR3: TGTGCCAGCTCACCACCGAGCCTACCCAGCGAGCAGTACTTC. It is translated as CASSPPSLPSEQYF.

This clone was observed a handful of times. The V call is TRBV5-1, the J call TRBJ2-7; tentatively, D is TRBD1 (6 bases). The V gene's germline CDR1 is SGHRS and CDR2 YFSETQ. The CDR3 sequence is 13 residues long. Trimming stripped 0 bases from V and 2 bases from J, with 6 bases between. CDR3 amino acids: CASSLGDTYEQYF. The CDR3 nucleotides are TGCGCCAGCAGCTTGGGGGACACCTACGAGCAGTACTTC.